The 23 T cell receptor beta chains given below trace back to one sample, sequenced in a study of blood T cell repertoires in COVID-19. Data came from immunoSEQ multiplex PCR; TCRdb stores just in-frame clones and leaves some out. This repertoire shows fewer than 350,000 clones, about 90% found once; its top ten account for more than 10%. Input material: peripheral blood. These receptors originate from a young woman with COVID-19, enrolled during active disease.

This clone was found a few times. The chain links TRBV11-3 to TRBJ2-1; D not resolved. CDR3 length equals 11 residues. Germline CDR1 SGHNT, CDR2 YENEEA. The ends were cut back, 3 bases at V and 10 bases at J, with 7 bases in the middle. CDR3 in amino acids: CASSFYEEQFF. CDR3 in DNA: TGTGCCAGCAGCTTTTACGAGGAGCAGTTCTTC.

A single count supports this clone. The chain links TRBV5-6 to TRBJ1-2; D is unresolved. The length of the CDR3 is 15 residues. Trimming removed 1 base from V and 8 bases from J, with 18 bases in between. CDR1 and CDR2 from the germline V gene are SGHDT and YYEEEE. Here the CDR3 reads CASSLPKRVGRGYTF. CDR3 in DNA: TGTGCCAGCAGCTTGCCCAAGAGGGTCGGTCGGGGCTACACCTTC.

The chain links TRBV12-3 or TRBV12-4 to TRBJ1-1, with TRBD1 as a possible D gene (5 bases). The V gene lost 2 bases and the J gene lost 8 bases, with 9 bases spanning the gap. CDR3 size: 12 residues. CDR3 protein: CASSLTGQEAFF. CDR3 DNA: TGTGCCAGCAGTTTAACAGGTCAGGAAGCTTTCTTT.

This chain links TRBV7-9 with TRBJ1-4, with TRBD1 identical over 9 bases. The CDR3 has 16 residues. Germline V gives CDR1 SEHNR, CDR2 FQNEAQ (reference sequence). The trim removed 5 bases at V and 8 bases at J, leaving 12 bases unmatched. Written as DNA, the CDR3 is TGTGCCAGCAGCACTCTCTCACAGGGGGCAGAGGAAAAACTGTTTTTT. Protein sequence: CASSTLSQGAEEKLFF.

The V and J genes are TRBV5-1 and TRBJ2-2; the D is unclear. The length of the CDR3 is 13 residues. CDR1 is SGHRS, CDR2 YFSETQ, per germline. Trimming pared 5 bases from V and 4 bases from J, leaving 9 bases between. CDR3 sequence reads: CASSQIPTGELFF. DNA for the CDR3: TGCGCCAGCAGTCAAATCCCCACCGGGGAGCTGTTTTTT.

The chain's CDR3 is CASSQAAGGPGAEQFF. Written as DNA, the CDR3 is TGTGCCAGCAGCCAAGCAGCGGGGGGCCCGGGGGCTGAGCAGTTCTTC. The chain is built from TRBV3-1 (or the pseudogene TRBV3-2) and TRBJ2-1, with 9 bases aligning to TRBD2. J lost 9 bases, V lost 1 base, and 10 bases had no gene match. Germline V CDR1 and CDR2: LGHDT, YNNKEL (reference sequence). The CDR3 extends over 16 amino acids.

The chain uses TRBV5-1 and TRBJ2-5; 8 nucleotides align to TRBD2. The trim removed 1 base at V and 5 bases at J, leaving 10 bases unmatched. Germline V gene sequence: CDR1 SGHRS, CDR2 YFSETQ. The CDR3 is made up of 16 amino acids. CDR3 protein: CASSLIHGGAGETQYF. For the CDR3, the DNA is TGCGCCAGCAGCTTGATTCACGGGGGGGCCGGGGAGACCCAGTACTTC.

The chain carries TRBV18 and TRBJ2-5, with a tentative D call TRBD1 (5 bases). The germline gives CDR1 KGHSH, CDR2 LQKENI. V lost 0 bases and J 4 bases, leaving 9 bases between the germline ends. The CDR3 totals 14 residues. The CDR3 DNA follows: TGTGCCAGCTCACCACCCAGGGTTGGAGAGACCCAGTACTTC. This sequence encodes CASSPPRVGETQYF.

The sample holds a few counts of this clone. The V and J genes are TRBV6-6 and TRBJ1-6; D remains unclear. Germline V gene lookup returns CDR1 MNHNY and CDR2 SVGAGI (reference sequence). This CDR3 has 15 residues. Trimming pared 2 bases from V and 8 bases from J, leaving 13 bases between. The CDR3 region is CASSYEDWRDSPLHF. CDR3 coding DNA: TGTGCCAGCAGTTACGAGGACTGGAGGGATTCACCCCTCCACTTT.

This rearrangement joins TRBV28 to TRBJ1-6; weak D call: TRBD1 (5 bases). V shed 3 bases and J shed 3 bases, with 6 bases lying between them. The length of the CDR3 is 14 residues. Per germline, CDR1 MDHEN and CDR2 SYDVKM. CDR3 protein: CASSFDSYNSPLHF. For the CDR3, the DNA is TGTGCCAGCAGTTTCGACAGCTATAATTCACCCCTCCACTTT.

As DNA, the CDR3 is TGTGCCAGCAGCTTAGTCTCTGGGGGCAACACTGAAGCTTTCTTT. Translating gives CASSLVSGGNTEAFF. The rearrangement joins TRBV13 to TRBJ1-1, with D tentatively TRBD1 (6 bases). The V end was cut by 1 base, the J end by 2 bases, with 11 bases between. This CDR3 is built from 15 residues. Germline-derived CDR1 and CDR2 are PRHDT and FYEKMQ (reference sequence).

This chain connects TRBV5-1 to TRBJ1-6, with D perhaps matching TRBD1 (5 bases). CDR1 is SGHRS and CDR2 is YFSETQ in the germline V gene. CDR3 length: 14 amino acids. Trimming took 1 base from V and 8 from J, leaving 10 bases between them. The CDR3 DNA is TGCGCCAGCAGCTTGTGGGGGGTGGATTCACCCCTCCACTTT. Residues: CASSLWGVDSPLHF.

The chain employs TRBV27 and TRBJ1-6, with TRBD1 identical over 7 bases. The V segment lost 6 bases and the J segment 8 bases; nucleotides outside the gene matches: 10. The germline gives CDR1 MNHEY, CDR2 SMNVEV (reference sequence). CDR3 length: 15 amino acids. The CDR3 nucleotides read TGTGCCAGCAGGGGGGACAGTCGGGGGTATTCACCCCTCCACTTT. Translation: CASRGDSRGYSPLHF.

In the case of this clone: Likely a read error: the CDR3 ends without its conserved phenylalanine or tryptophan. The limits of the CDR3 on the DNA are not certain, so only TCRdb's listed CDR3 is given. This rearrangement joins TRBV24-1 to TRBJ1-1; TRBD1 reflects the table's D call only, with no check against the DNA. Per the germline V gene, CDR1 is KGHDR and CDR2 is SFDVKD. Both ends counted, the CDR3 spans 12 residues. CDR3 in amino acids: CATSRLGTGLEI.

This sequence joins TRBV19 and TRBJ2-7; 13 nucleotides match TRBD2. This CDR3 spans 15 amino acids. The germline gives CDR1 LNHDA, CDR2 SQIVND (reference sequence). The junction had 7 bases not matched to a gene; V was cut back by 8 bases and J by 3 bases. The chain's CDR3 is CASGDWTSGGYEQYF. Written as DNA, the CDR3 is TGTGCCAGTGGAGACTGGACTAGCGGGGGCTACGAGCAGTACTTC.

The rearrangement links TRBV11-2 to TRBJ1-1, with TRBD1 matching 9 bases. The ends lost 5 bases at V and 3 bases at J; junction bases unmatched: 4. Germline-derived CDR1 and CDR2 are SGHAT and FQNNGV. There are 14 residues in the CDR3. The CDR3, as DNA: TGTGCCAGCAGCGCGCACAGGGGGCACACTGAAGCTTTCTTT. Protein: CASSAHRGHTEAFF.

This clone was seen only a few times. The V gene is TRBV9, the J gene TRBJ2-3; D ambiguous. This CDR3 spans 14 amino acids. Germline values: CDR1 SGDLS, CDR2 YYNGEE. Trimming cost V 2 bases and J 0 bases, with 7 bases left between them. Here the CDR3 reads CASSVARSTDTQYF. In DNA, the CDR3 is TGTGCCAGCAGCGTGGCCAGAAGCACAGATACGCAGTATTTT.

The table lists this clone with a count of one. The genes are TRBV28 and TRBJ1-1; 9 positions match TRBD1. The CDR3 sequence is 18 residues long. Germline V lookup: CDR1 MDHEN, CDR2 SYDVKM. With 3 bases clipped from V and 5 bases from J, the junction kept 16 bases outside the gene matches. The CDR3 sequence: CASSFIALGQGLWTEAFF. The CDR3 DNA follows: TGTGCCAGCAGTTTCATAGCGTTGGGACAGGGTCTATGGACTGAAGCTTTCTTT.

The CDR3 DNA follows: TGTGCCAGCAGTTACTCCCTAGCGCACACAGATACGCAGTATTTT. It encodes CASSYSLAHTDTQYF. The chain joins TRBV6-5 to TRBJ2-3; tentatively, D is TRBD2 (6 bases). From germline, CDR1 is MNHEY and CDR2 SVGAGI. CDR3 length: 15 residues. Trimming took off 0 bases at V and 2 bases at J, with 9 bases between the two ends.

Only one count was recorded for this clone. V usage is TRBV6-2 or TRBV6-3 and J usage is TRBJ2-2; D possibly corresponds to TRBD2 (7 bases). This CDR3 has 19 amino acids. Germline V CDR1 and CDR2: MNHEY, SVGEGT. V lost 0 bases to trimming and J lost 5 bases, with 22 bases between them. For the CDR3, the DNA is TGTGCCAGCAGTTACTCCTTGGTAGAAGGGGGGGCAGGAACCGGGGAGCTGTTTTTT. Protein: CASSYSLVEGGAGTGELFF.

Only one count was recorded for this clone. The chain carries TRBV27 and TRBJ1-1, with 8 positions matching TRBD1. Germline V CDR1 and CDR2: MNHEY, SMNVEV (reference sequence). The J segment lost 5 bases and the V segment lost 6 bases, leaving 2 bases of the junction unmatched. This CDR3 is 12 amino acids long. CDR3 bases: TGTGCCAGCAGAACAGGGGGAACTGAAGCTTTCTTT. Protein sequence: CASRTGGTEAFF.

The chain has TRBV27 and TRBJ1-4, with TRBD1 matching over 10 bases. With V trimmed by 5 bases and J by 6 bases, 3 bases remained unmatched. Germline-derived CDR1 and CDR2 are MNHEY and SMNVEV (reference sequence). CDR3 size: 14 residues. The CDR3 here is CASSRTGGDEKLFF. The CDR3 nucleotides read TGTGCCAGCAGTCGGACAGGGGGGGATGAAAAACTGTTTTTT.

V gene TRBV5-1 combines with J gene TRBJ2-2; the match to TRBD1 covers 8 bases. J gave up 2 bases and V 7 bases, and 4 bases lay outside the gene matches. There are 14 residues in the CDR3. The V gene's germline CDR1 is SGHRS and CDR2 YFSETQ. The CDR3 DNA reads as TGCGCCAGCTATACAGGGGGTAACACCGGGGAGCTGTTTTTT. Translation gives CASYTGGNTGELFF. The full variable domain, rest sourced from reference TRBV5-1 and TRBJ2-2, is KAGVTQTPRYLIKTRGQQVTLSCSPISGHRSVSWYQQTPGQGLQFLFEYFSETQRNKGNFPGRFSGRQFSNSRSEMNVSTLELGDSALYLCASYTGGNTGELFFGEGSRLTVL.